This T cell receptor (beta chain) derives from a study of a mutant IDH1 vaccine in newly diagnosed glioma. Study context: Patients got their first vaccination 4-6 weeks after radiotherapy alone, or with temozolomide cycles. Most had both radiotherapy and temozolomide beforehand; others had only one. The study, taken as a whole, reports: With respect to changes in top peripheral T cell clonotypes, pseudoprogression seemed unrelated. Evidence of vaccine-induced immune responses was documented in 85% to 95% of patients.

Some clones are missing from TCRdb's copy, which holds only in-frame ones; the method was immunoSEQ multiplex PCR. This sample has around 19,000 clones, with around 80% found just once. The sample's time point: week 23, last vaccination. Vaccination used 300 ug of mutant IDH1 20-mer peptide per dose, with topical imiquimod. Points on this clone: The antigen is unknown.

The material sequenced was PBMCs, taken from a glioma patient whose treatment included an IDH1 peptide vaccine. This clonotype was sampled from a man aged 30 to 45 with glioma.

DNA of the CDR3: TGTGCCTGGAGTGTACAGGGAATTGAAAATGGCTACACCTTC. Translated: CAWSVQGIENGYTF. The chain is built from TRBV30 and TRBJ1-2; tentative D call: TRBD1 (6 bases). The CDR3 contains 14 residues. With 0 bases removed from V and 6 bases from J, the gap between germline ends came to 14 bases. CDR1 and CDR2 from the germline V gene are GTSNPN and SVGIG (reference sequence).